The rows below give T cell receptor beta chains drawn from one sample of a study of beta chain features in type 1 diabetes. Using immunoSEQ multiplex PCR, the repertoire was profiled, and TCRdb retains in-frame clones only, with some absent. The sample includes around 250,000 clones, 14% of them seen just once. Sequenced: naive CD4+ T cells from blood. The receptors derive from a woman in her thirties or forties in good health. CDR3s include the opening cysteine and the closing phenylalanine or tryptophan.

V,CDR3
TRBV6-5,CASSYSGDSYYGYTF
TRBV12-5,CASGLGLAGAQETQYF
TRBV6-5,CASSYGGTSGVYEQYF
TRBV18,CASSPPWTGSVKNIQYF
TRBV6-5,CASSRGAGTEAFF
TRBV10-3,CAIIRGMGNYGYTF
TRBV7-9,CASSSGQGNTGELFF
TRBV6-5,CASSTRDTQYF
TRBV5-1,CASSLEGRNTEAFF
TRBV5-1,CASSLGPGLVSSAFF
TRBV18,CASSPPGDQGIRSNQPQHF
TRBV27,CASSLGSGGAGGELFF
TRBV6-5,CATRRGQETQYF
TRBV18,CASSPQTGSETQYF
TRBV7-2,CASSGDRGGNQPQHF
TRBV4-1,CASSHRVLAGGTPSTDTQYF
TRBV7-9,CASTPDNAYEQYF
TRBV18,CASSLQGSGNGYTF
TRBV25-1,CASSRGASYEQYF
TRBV5-1,CASSLAGSGQGARSTSYEQYF
TRBV19,CATQDNSNQPQHF
TRBV9,CASSAKTGSNTEAFF
TRBV6-6,CASRVDSGRETQYF
TRBV5-1,CASSGNRGGNGEAFF
TRBV18,CASSLTYYDSYEQYF
TRBV5-4,CASSPGGGPTYEQYF
TRBV4-1,CASSQEPDQGKSRWYF
TRBV19,CASSMWDRGPSQPQHF
TRBV7-2,CASSLLSGGVNYGYTF
TRBV7-7,CASSLIDGRQETQYF
TRBV29-1,CSVVLQGGFETQYF
TRBV7-2,CASSLRQGGAGTLHF
TRBV23-1,CASSQRGGYAGANVLTF
TRBV5-6,CASSLGVQGEYEQYF
TRBV6-5,CASSYSTGTDTQYF
TRBV10-3,CAISDPSGMNTEAFF
TRBV6-5,CASSFRRVNTEAFF
TRBV25-1,CASSPGTGLLFF
TRBV5-1,CASSRPTGVGTEAFF
TRBV6-5,CATRNADTQYF
TRBV5-1,CASSFEGDTQYF
TRBV5-4,CASSPQDVRETQYF
TRBV11-2,CASSTTAGYGYTF
TRBV7-5,CARSLDRDSNQPQHF
TRBV5-4,CASRGTGGTDTQYF